What follows are 20 T cell receptor beta chains derived from one specimen sequenced in a study of OX40 agonist ivuxolimab in advanced cancers. Libraries were prepared by immunoSEQ multiplex PCR; TCRdb keeps only in-frame clonotypes and omits some of them. The sample includes fewer than 65,000 clones, around nine tenths seen only once; the top ten take about 1.1%. The sequences come from CD4+ or CD8+ T cells sorted from blood, collected in a trial of the OX40 agonist ivuxolimab. The receptor set was obtained from an adult with an advanced solid tumor such as melanoma, head and neck, liver or kidney cancer.

This sequence joins TRBV6-6 and TRBJ1-2; a weak D match, TRBD1 (6 bases). Germline V gives CDR1 MNHNY, CDR2 SVGAGI (reference sequence). Deletions cut 2 bases from V and 6 bases from J, with 13 bases between. This CDR3 comprises 14 residues. CDR3 bases: TGTGCCAGCAGTTACCGTCCCGGGGGCGATGGCTACACCTTC. Translation: CASSYRPGGDGYTF.

The chain recombines TRBV28 with TRBJ1-2; the match to TRBD1 covers 8 bases. V dropped 4 bases and J dropped 5; count of bases not matched to a gene: 9. There are 15 residues in the CDR3. Germline CDR1 and CDR2: MDHEN and SYDVKM. This chain's CDR3 is CASSSGQGSNYGYTF. CDR3 coding DNA: TGTGCCAGCAGTTCCGGACAGGGTAGTAATTATGGCTACACCTTC.

The chain employs TRBV19 and TRBJ2-7; 7 nucleotides align to TRBD1. CDR3 size: 15 residues. Trimming at V came to 1 base and at J to 3 bases, leaving 6 bases not matched to a gene. CDR1 and CDR2 (germline): LNHDA, SQIVND (reference sequence). The CDR3 loop is CASSIGQGPGYEQYF. Here the CDR3 DNA reads TGTGCCAGTAGTATAGGACAGGGACCTGGCTACGAGCAGTACTTC.

The V and J genes are TRBV27 and TRBJ2-1; 8 positions agree with TRBD1. Germline CDR1 MNHEY, CDR2 SMNVEV (reference sequence). This CDR3 is 16 amino acids long. The trim removed 3 bases at V and 0 bases at J, leaving 4 bases unmatched. CDR3 sequence (DNA): TGTGCCAGCAGTTTCGGACAGGGAGGCTCCTACAATGAGCAGTTCTTC. Its protein is CASSFGQGGSYNEQFF.

This clone showed up just once. The genes are TRBV10-2 and TRBJ2-1, with unresolved D. The germline V and J ends were trimmed by 6 bases and 8 bases, with 14 bases remaining between them. The CDR3 contains 13 residues. Germline CDR1 is WSHSY and CDR2 is SAAADI. The DNA of the CDR3 is TGCGCCAGCAGGGAACGGACGGCGGATGAGCAGTTCTTC. Translating gives CASRERTADEQFF.

The chain recombines TRBV28 with TRBJ2-7, with D unresolved. Deletions cut 6 bases from V and 7 bases from J, with 13 bases between. CDR3 length: 12 amino acids. Germline lookup yields CDR1 MDHEN and CDR2 SYDVKM. The CDR3 DNA reads as TGTGCCAGCAGCCCGTTTGGGTGGGAGCAGTACTTC. Amino acids: CASSPFGWEQYF.

This clone was observed a single time. This sequence joins TRBV28 and TRBJ1-3, with D possibly matching TRBD1 (6 bases). Per germline, CDR1 MDHEN and CDR2 SYDVKM. V was trimmed by 5 bases and J by 3 bases, leaving 14 bases between them. The CDR3 contains 15 residues. The DNA of the CDR3 is TGTGCCAGCAGTCAACAGGGAAAGGGTGGAAACACCATATATTTT. Amino acid sequence: CASSQQGKGGNTIYF.

With respect to this clone: A read error may account for a junction end that differs from germline. This chain joins TRBV28 and TRBJ2-2; D uncertain. Germline CDR1 is MDHEN and CDR2 is SYDVKM. This CDR3 contains 14 residues. The CDR3, as DNA: TGCGCGCACCAACCCCTTTCTTACACCGGGGAGCTGTTTTTT. This translates into CAHQPLSYTGELFF.

The V call is TRBV7-9, the J call TRBJ1-5, with D hard to call. V gave up 2 bases and J gave up 4 bases, with 6 bases separating them. CDR3 length: 13 residues. Germline CDR1 reads SEHNR; CDR2 reads FQNEAQ (reference sequence). CDR3 nucleotides: TGTGCCAGCAGCTTAACATGGAATCAGCCCCAGCATTTT. Translated: CASSLTWNQPQHF.

The chain employs TRBV28 and TRBJ1-5, with D uncertain. CDR3 size: 14 residues. Germline V lookup: CDR1 MDHEN, CDR2 SYDVKM. V lost 8 bases to trimming and J lost 0 bases, with 11 bases between them. The CDR3 here is CASCGVDSNQPQHF. DNA of the CDR3: TGTGCCAGCTGTGGGGTGGATAGCAATCAGCCCCAGCATTTT.

The V call is TRBV6-5, the J call TRBJ2-2; D not resolved. Germline V gene sequence: CDR1 MNHEY, CDR2 SVGAGI. This CDR3 region has 13 residues. V gave up 4 bases and J gave up 0 bases, with 3 bases separating them. CDR3 nucleotides: TGTGCCAGCAGTTCTACGAACACCGGGGAGCTGTTTTTT. Translated: CASSSTNTGELFF.

The V gene is TRBV28, the J gene TRBJ1-6; no clear D. Germline assignment: CDR1 MDHEN and CDR2 SYDVKM. The CDR3 length is 12 residues. The germline V and J ends were trimmed by 5 bases and 5 bases, with 4 bases remaining between them. The CDR3 nucleotides read TGTGCCAGCAGTAGCAATAATTCACCCCTCCACTTT. Translation gives CASSSNNSPLHF.

The V and J genes are TRBV2 and TRBJ1-2; tentatively, D is TRBD1 (5 bases). Germline V CDR1 and CDR2: SNHLY, FYNNEI. Deletions cut 4 bases from V and 4 bases from J, with 13 bases between. CDR3 length: 14 residues. CDR3 sequence (DNA): TGTGCCAGCAGTGTAGGATCGGGGGGCTATGGCTACACCTTC. It translates to CASSVGSGGYGYTF.

The count of this clone is one. V gene TRBV5-1 combines with J gene TRBJ2-2; 10 bases map to TRBD2. CDR3 length equals 14 residues. CDR1 SGHRS and CDR2 YFSETQ come from the germline V gene. J was trimmed by 8 bases and V by 5 bases; bases with no gene match: 6. The CDR3 region is CASRGASGRGELFF. As DNA, the CDR3 is TGCGCCAGCAGGGGCGCTAGCGGGAGAGGGGAGCTGTTTTTT. Looking up the rest from reference TRBV5-1 and TRBJ2-2 gives the full variable domain: KAGVTQTPRYLIKTRGQQVTLSCSPISGHRSVSWYQQTPGQGLQFLFEYFSETQRNKGNFPGRFSGRQFSNSRSEMNVSTLELGDSALYLCASRGASGRGELFFGEGSRLTVL.

The chain recombines TRBV30 with TRBJ1-2; TRBD1 aligns across 10 bases. The CDR3 runs 13 residues. V was clipped by 6 bases and J by 1 base; unmatched bases: 2. The germline V gene encodes CDR1 GTSNPN and CDR2 SVGIG (reference sequence). CDR3 protein: CACGTGDNYGYTF. The DNA for the CDR3 is TGTGCCTGCGGGACAGGGGATAACTATGGCTACACCTTC.

The rearrangement links TRBV28 to TRBJ2-2, with TRBD1 matching over 9 bases. The ends lost 6 bases at V and 7 bases at J; junction bases unmatched: 6. The CDR3 loop spans 14 amino acids. The V gene's germline CDR1 is MDHEN and CDR2 SYDVKM. CDR3 residues: CASRVQGASGELFF. The CDR3 DNA follows: TGTGCCAGCAGGGTACAGGGGGCGAGCGGGGAGCTGTTTTTT.

The chain combines TRBV5-4 with TRBJ1-1; tentative D call: TRBD1 (6 bases). Looked up from germline, CDR1 is SGHNT and CDR2 is YYREEE (reference sequence). Trimming left V 4 bases short and J 5 bases short, with 12 bases between. The CDR3 contains 13 residues. CDR3 nucleotides: TGTGCCAGCAGCCAGCGAGGGGGGACTGAAGCTTTCTTT. Translated, it gives CASSQRGGTEAFF.

The chain employs TRBV7-9 and TRBJ2-7; TRBD1 agrees at 8 bases. CDR3 length: 12 amino acids. CDR1 is SEHNR and CDR2 is FQNEAQ in the germline V gene (reference sequence). J gave up 11 bases and V 0 bases, and 3 bases lay outside the gene matches. The CDR3 DNA follows: TGTGCCAGCAGCTTAGCTTGGGGACAGGAGTACTTC. Its translation: CASSLAWGQEYF.

The rearrangement uses TRBV6-5 and TRBJ2-1; D uncertain. This CDR3 region has 16 residues. Germline V gives CDR1 MNHEY, CDR2 SVGAGI. With 0 bases removed from V and 5 bases from J, the gap between germline ends came to 14 bases. The CDR3 loop reads CASSYSGSRGDNEQFF. The CDR3 DNA reads TGTGCCAGCAGTTACTCTGGCAGTCGTGGAGACAATGAGCAGTTCTTC.

The chain recombines TRBV10-3 with TRBJ2-7, with a weak D call TRBD1 (6 bases). The germline CDR1 and CDR2 sequences are ENHRY and SYGVKD. The CDR3 covers 16 residues. The V end was cut by 2 bases, the J end by 0 bases, with 14 bases between. The CDR3 is CAISEGLDRASYEQYF. The CDR3 region has the DNA TGTGCCATCAGTGAGGGATTGGACAGAGCCTCCTACGAGCAGTACTTC.